This T cell receptor (beta chain) was observed in a study of T cells after yellow fever vaccination. Study-level findings and limits: The booster response re-showed most primary clones: 96% CD4, roughly 91% CD8.

This clonotype came up a few times. Its antigen is currently unknown. TCRdb redid the calling of the 5' RACE reads with MiXCR, one entry per CDR3 protein. The sample lists 100,000 to 150,000 distinct CDR3 sequences; 8.9% were seen once. The ends were cut back, 2 bases at V and 7 bases at J, with 14 bases in the middle. CDR1 and CDR2 from the germline V gene are MNHNS and SASEGT. CDR3 size: 14 residues. This sequence was found in a man aged 18 to 30 who received the YFV17D yellow fever vaccine. Sequencing was performed on CD8+ T cells sorted from PBMCs, taken on the day of the yellow fever booster vaccination. The chain combines TRBV6-1 with TRBJ1-1, with a tentative D call TRBD1 (6 bases). The CDR3 DNA reads TGTGCCAGCAGTGAAAACTGGGGGCGACTTGAAGCTTTCTTT. Residues: CASSENWGRLEAFF.